This T cell receptor (beta chain) stems from a study of cytomegalovirus exposure and HLA in healthy donors. The study's findings and limits: Later analysis revealed greater clonal expansion in HLA-associated TCR beta chains than in equally common others. The study designated some 180 TCR beta chains cytomegalovirus-associated. Presence/absence analyses took donor sequencing depth as roughly uniform.

The donors were healthy bone marrow donors. On this clone: What it recognizes is unknown.

PCR used 60 Vbeta primers and 13 Jbeta primers. Profiled with immunoSEQ multiplex PCR; TCRdb holds only in-frame clones, not every one. This table has 120,000 or so clones, over 60% appearing once. Trimming stripped 7 bases from V and 6 bases from J, with 19 bases between. From germline, CDR1 is MNHNY and CDR2 SVGAGI (reference sequence). CDR3 size: 14 residues. The sequenced sample was PBMCs. The gene calls are TRBV6-6 and TRBJ2-7; maybe TRBD2 (5 bases). This clonotype originated in a woman in her forties in good health and CMV-seronegative. The CDR3 spells CASTPSGGGPEQYF. The CDR3 DNA is TGTGCCAGCACCCCCTCTGGAGGCGGGCCCGAGCAGTACTTC.